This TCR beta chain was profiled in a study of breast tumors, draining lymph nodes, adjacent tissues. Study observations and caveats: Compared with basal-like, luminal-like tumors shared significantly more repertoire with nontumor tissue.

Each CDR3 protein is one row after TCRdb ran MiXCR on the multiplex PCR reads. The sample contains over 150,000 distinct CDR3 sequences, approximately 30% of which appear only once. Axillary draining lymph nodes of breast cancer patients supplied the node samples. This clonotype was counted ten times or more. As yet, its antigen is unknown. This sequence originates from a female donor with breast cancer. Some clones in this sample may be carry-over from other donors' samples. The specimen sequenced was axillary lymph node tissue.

CDR3 bases: TGTGCCAGCAGCGTAGGTAATCAGCCCCAGCATTTT. Its protein is CASSVGNQPQHF. The chain carries TRBV9 and TRBJ1-5; D not certain. Germline-derived CDR1 and CDR2 are SGDLS and YYNGEE. Trimming removed 0 bases at V and 4 bases at J, with 2 bases between. This CDR3 contains 12 residues.